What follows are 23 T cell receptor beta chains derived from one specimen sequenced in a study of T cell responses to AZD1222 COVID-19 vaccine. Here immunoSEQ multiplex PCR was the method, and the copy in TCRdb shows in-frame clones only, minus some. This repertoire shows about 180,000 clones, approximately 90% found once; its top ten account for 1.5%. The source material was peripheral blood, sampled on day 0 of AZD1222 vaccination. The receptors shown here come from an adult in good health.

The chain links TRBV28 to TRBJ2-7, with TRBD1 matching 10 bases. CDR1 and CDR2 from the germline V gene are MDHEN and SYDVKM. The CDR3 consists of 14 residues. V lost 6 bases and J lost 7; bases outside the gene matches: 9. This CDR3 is CASSQPGQGWEQYF. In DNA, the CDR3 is TGTGCCAGCAGCCAACCGGGACAGGGGTGGGAGCAGTACTTC.

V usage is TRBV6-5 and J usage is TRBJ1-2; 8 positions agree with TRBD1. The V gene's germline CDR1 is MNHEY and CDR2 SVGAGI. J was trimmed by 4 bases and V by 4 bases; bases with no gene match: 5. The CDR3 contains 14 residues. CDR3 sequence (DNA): TGTGCCAGCAGTTGGACAGGGAAGGTCTATGGCTACACCTTC. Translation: CASSWTGKVYGYTF.

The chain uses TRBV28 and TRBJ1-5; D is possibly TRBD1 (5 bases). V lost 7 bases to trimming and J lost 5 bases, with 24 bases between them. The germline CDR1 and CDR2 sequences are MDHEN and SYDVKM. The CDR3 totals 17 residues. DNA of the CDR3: TGTGCCAGCATTATAAGACTGGAGGGGTACGGATATCAGCCCCAGCATTTT. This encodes CASIIRLEGYGYQPQHF. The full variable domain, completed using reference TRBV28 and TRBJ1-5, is DVKVTQSSRYLVKRTGEKVFLECVQDMDHENMFWYRQDPGLGLRLIYFSYDVKMKEKGDIPEGYSVSREKKERFSLILESASTNQTSMYLCASIIRLEGYGYQPQHFGDGTRLSIL.

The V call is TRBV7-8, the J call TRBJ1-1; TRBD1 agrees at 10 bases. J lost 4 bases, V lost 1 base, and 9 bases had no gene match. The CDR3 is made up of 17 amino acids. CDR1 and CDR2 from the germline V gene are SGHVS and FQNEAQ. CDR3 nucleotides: TGTGCCAGCAGCTTAGGTGCCGGGACAGGGGTACCCACTGAAGCTTTCTTT. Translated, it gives CASSLGAGTGVPTEAFF.

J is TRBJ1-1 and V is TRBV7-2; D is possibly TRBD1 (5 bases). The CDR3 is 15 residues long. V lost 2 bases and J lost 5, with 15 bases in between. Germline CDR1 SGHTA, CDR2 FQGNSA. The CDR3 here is CASSLQPGGGTEAFF. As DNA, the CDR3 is TGTGCCAGCAGCTTACAACCTGGTGGGGGAACTGAAGCTTTCTTT.

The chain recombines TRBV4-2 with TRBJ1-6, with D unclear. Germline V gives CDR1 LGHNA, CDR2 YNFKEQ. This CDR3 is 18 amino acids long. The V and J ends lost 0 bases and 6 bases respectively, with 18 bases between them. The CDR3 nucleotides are TGTGCCAGCAGCCAAGATGAGCTCCGGATCCAAACTAATTCACCCCTCCACTTT. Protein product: CASSQDELRIQTNSPLHF.

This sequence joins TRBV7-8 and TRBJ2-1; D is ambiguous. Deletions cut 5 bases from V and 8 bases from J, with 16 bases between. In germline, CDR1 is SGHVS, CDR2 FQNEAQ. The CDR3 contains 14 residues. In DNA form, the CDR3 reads TGTGCCAGCAGCCCCCAGACCGGTTTCGATGAGCAGTTCTTC. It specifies CASSPQTGFDEQFF. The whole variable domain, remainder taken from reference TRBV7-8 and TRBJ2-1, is GAGVSQSPRYKVAKRGQDVALRCDPISGHVSLFWYQQALGQGPEFLTYFQNEAQLDKSGLPSDRFFAERPEGSVSTLKIQRTQQEDSAVYLCASSPQTGFDEQFFGPGTRLTVL.

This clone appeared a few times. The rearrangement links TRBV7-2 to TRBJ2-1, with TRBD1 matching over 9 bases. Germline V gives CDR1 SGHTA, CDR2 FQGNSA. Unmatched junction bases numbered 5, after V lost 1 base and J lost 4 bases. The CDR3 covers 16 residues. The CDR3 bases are TGTGCCAGCAGCTTAGTTGCGACAGGGGGATACAATGAGCAGTTCTTC. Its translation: CASSLVATGGYNEQFF.

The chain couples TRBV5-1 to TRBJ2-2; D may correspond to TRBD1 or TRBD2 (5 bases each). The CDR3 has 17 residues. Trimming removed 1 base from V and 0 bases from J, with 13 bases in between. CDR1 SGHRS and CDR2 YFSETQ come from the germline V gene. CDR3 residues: CASSLNRLGANTGELFF. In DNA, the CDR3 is TGCGCCAGCAGCTTGAATAGGCTGGGGGCGAACACCGGGGAGCTGTTTTTT.

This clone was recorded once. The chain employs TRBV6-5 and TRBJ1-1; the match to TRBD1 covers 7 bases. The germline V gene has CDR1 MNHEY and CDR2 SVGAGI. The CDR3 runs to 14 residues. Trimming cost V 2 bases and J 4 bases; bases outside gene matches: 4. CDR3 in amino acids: CASSYGQAITEAFF. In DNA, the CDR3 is TGTGCCAGCAGTTACGGACAGGCCATCACTGAAGCTTTCTTT.

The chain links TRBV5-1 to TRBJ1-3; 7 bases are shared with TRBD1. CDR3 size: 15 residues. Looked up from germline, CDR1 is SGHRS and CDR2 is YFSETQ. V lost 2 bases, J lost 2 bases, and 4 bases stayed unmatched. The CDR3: CASSFLTGTGNTIYF. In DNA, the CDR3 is TGCGCCAGCAGCTTCCTGACAGGGACTGGAAACACCATATATTTT.

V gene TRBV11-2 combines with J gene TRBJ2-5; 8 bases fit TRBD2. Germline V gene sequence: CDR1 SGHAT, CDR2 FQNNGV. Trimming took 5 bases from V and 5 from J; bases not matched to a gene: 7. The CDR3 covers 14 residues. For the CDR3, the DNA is TGTGCCAGCAGCCTAGCGGGCCTAAGGGAGACCCAGTACTTC. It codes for CASSLAGLRETQYF.

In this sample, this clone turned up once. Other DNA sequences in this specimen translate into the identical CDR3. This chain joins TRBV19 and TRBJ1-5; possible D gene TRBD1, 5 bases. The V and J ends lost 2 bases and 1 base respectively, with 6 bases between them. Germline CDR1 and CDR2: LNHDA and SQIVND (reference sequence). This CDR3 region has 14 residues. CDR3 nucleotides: TGTGCCAGTAGTATAAGGGACAGCAATCAGCCCCAGCATTTT. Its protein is CASSIRDSNQPQHF.

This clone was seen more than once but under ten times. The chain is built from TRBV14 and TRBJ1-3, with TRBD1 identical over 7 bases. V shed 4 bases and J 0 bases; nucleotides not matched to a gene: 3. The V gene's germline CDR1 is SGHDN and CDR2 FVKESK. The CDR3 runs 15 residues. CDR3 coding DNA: TGTGCCAGCAGCCCACAGGGGAGCTCTGGAAACACCATATATTTT. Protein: CASSPQGSSGNTIYF.

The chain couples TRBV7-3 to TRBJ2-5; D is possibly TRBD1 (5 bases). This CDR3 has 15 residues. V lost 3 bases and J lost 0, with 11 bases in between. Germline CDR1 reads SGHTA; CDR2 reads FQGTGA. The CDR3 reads CASSLGDRDQETQYF. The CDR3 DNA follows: TGTGCCAGCAGCTTGGGTGACAGAGACCAAGAGACCCAGTACTTC.

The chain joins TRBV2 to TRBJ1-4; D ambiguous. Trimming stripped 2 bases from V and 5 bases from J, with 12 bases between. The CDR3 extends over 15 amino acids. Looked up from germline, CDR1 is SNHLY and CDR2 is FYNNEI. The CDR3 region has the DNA TGTGCCAGCAGTGAATGGGTCATTCGAAATGAAAAACTGTTTTTT. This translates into CASSEWVIRNEKLFF.

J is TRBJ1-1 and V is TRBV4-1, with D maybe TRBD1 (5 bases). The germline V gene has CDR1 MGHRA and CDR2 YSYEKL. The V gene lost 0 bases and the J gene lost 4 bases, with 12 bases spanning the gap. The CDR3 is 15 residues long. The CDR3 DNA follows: TGCGCCAGCAGCCAAGAAGCGGCAGGGCCCACTGAAGCTTTCTTT. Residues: CASSQEAAGPTEAFF.

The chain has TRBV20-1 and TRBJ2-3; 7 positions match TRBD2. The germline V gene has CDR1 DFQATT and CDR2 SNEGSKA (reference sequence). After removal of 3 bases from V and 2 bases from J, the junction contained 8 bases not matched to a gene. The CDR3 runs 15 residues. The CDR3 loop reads CSASSPSGSTDTQYF. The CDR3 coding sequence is TGCAGTGCTAGTTCGCCTAGCGGATCCACAGATACGCAGTATTTT.

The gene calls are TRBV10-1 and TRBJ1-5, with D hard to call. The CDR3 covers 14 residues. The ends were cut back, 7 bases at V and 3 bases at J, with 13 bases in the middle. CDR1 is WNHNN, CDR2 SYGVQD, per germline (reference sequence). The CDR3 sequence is CASIGKGHNQPQHF. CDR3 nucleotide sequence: TGCGCCAGCATTGGAAAAGGCCACAATCAGCCCCAGCATTTT.

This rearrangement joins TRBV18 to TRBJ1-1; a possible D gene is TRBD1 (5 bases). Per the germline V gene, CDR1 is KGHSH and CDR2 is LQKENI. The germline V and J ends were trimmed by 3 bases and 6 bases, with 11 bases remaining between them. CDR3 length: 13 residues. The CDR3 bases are TGTGCCAGCTCACCGAGACAGAGGGCTGAAGCTTTCTTT. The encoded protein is CASSPRQRAEAFF.

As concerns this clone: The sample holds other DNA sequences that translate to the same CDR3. The CDR3: CASSQEGTEAFF. The CDR3 DNA reads as TGTGCCAGCAGCCAAGAGGGGACTGAAGCTTTCTTT. J is TRBJ1-1 and V is TRBV3-1 (or the pseudogene TRBV3-2); D is undetermined. The CDR3 sequence is 12 residues long. The germline V and J ends were trimmed by 0 bases and 5 bases, with 4 bases remaining between them. Germline V lookup: CDR1 LGHDT, CDR2 YNNKEL (reference sequence).

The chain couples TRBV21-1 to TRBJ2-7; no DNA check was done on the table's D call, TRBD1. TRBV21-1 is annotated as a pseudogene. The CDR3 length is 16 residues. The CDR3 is CASSKEKGQGYYEQYF. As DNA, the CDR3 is TGTGCCAGCAGCAAAGAAAAGGGACAGGGGTACTACGAGCAGTACTTC.

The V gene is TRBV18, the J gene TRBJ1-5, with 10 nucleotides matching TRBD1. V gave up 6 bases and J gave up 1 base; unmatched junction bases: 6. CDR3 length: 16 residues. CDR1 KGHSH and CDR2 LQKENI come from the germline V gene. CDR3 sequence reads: CASSLTGGASNQPQHF. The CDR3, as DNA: TGTGCCAGCTCCCTGACAGGGGGCGCGAGCAATCAGCCCCAGCATTTT.